The 13 T cell receptor beta chains reported below all come from one sample, sequenced in a study of OX40 agonist ivuxolimab in advanced cancers. This table comes from immunoSEQ multiplex PCR, and its TCRdb copy is limited to in-frame clones, with some not included. The table records 130,000 or so clones, about 93% of them present only once. The specimen was CD4+ or CD8+ T cells sorted from blood, collected in a trial of the OX40 agonist ivuxolimab. Every receptor here comes from an adult with an advanced solid tumor such as melanoma, head and neck, liver or kidney cancer.

The chain carries TRBV2 and TRBJ2-7; TRBD2 matches at 11 bases. In germline, CDR1 is SNHLY, CDR2 FYNNEI. The CDR3 contains 16 residues. The trim removed 6 bases at V and 1 base at J, leaving 8 bases unmatched. The CDR3 reads CASRETSGVLSYEQYF. The CDR3 nucleotides are TGTGCCAGCAGGGAGACTAGCGGGGTCTTATCCTACGAGCAGTACTTC.

The gene calls are TRBV19 and TRBJ1-5, with 7 bases aligning to TRBD1. CDR1 and CDR2 (germline): LNHDA, SQIVND (reference sequence). Trimming at V came to 8 bases and at J to 2 bases, leaving 12 bases not matched to a gene. CDR3 length: 16 residues. The CDR3 here is CASEGGFGQGNQPQHF. CDR3 bases: TGTGCCAGTGAGGGGGGGTTTGGACAGGGCAATCAGCCCCAGCATTTT.

The rearrangement links TRBV28 to TRBJ1-2; D possibly corresponds to TRBD1 (5 bases). V lost 5 bases, J lost 8 bases, and 15 bases lay in between. This CDR3 region has 13 residues. CDR1 is MDHEN and CDR2 is SYDVKM in the germline V gene. The CDR3 region has the DNA TGTGCCAGCAGTGTTGGCAGGGATTCAGGCTACACCTTC. This gives the protein CASSVGRDSGYTF.

Of note for this clone: Relative to the germline gene, one junction end is altered; a read error may explain this. The same CDR3 also results from other DNA sequences found in this sample. The chain employs TRBV9 and TRBJ1-1; D remains unclear. CDR3 length: 14 amino acids. Germline CDR1 reads SGDLS; CDR2 reads YYNGEE. The DNA of the CDR3 is TGCGCCAGCAATAGGGATCGCATGAACACTGAAGCTTTCTTT. Its protein product is CASNRDRMNTEAFF.

The chain links TRBV28 to TRBJ2-1; no clear D gene. The CDR3 contains 16 residues. Per germline, CDR1 MDHEN and CDR2 SYDVKM. Trimming pared 2 bases from V and 2 bases from J, leaving 13 bases between. CDR3: CASSLRLTNPYNEQFF. CDR3 nucleotides: TGTGCCAGCAGTTTAAGACTGACAAACCCCTACAATGAGCAGTTCTTC.

CDR3: CASSSAPKQGRLAYEQYF. The CDR3 DNA reads as TGTGCCAGTAGTTCCGCCCCCAAACAGGGTAGGTTGGCCTACGAGCAGTACTTC. V gene TRBV19 combines with J gene TRBJ2-7; D may be TRBD1 (6 bases). The CDR3 is 18 amino acids. The germline CDR1 and CDR2 sequences are LNHDA and SQIVND (reference sequence). Deletions cut 5 bases from V and 2 bases from J, with 25 bases between.

The chain combines TRBV6-6 with TRBJ2-7; D is ambiguous. The CDR3 extends over 12 amino acids. The ends were cut back, 6 bases at V and 0 bases at J, with 6 bases in the middle. The germline gives CDR1 MNHNY, CDR2 SVGAGI (reference sequence). The CDR3 DNA sequence: TGTGCCAGCAGCGACGGCTCCTACGAGCAGTACTTC. Protein sequence: CASSDGSYEQYF.

The genes are TRBV19 and TRBJ2-3, with 12 bases matching TRBD2. This CDR3 comprises 15 residues. After removal of 6 bases from V and 2 bases from J, the junction contained 3 bases not matched to a gene. Germline CDR1 is LNHDA and CDR2 is SQIVND (reference sequence). The CDR3: CASRTSGGLTDTQYF. The CDR3, as DNA: TGTGCCAGTAGGACTAGCGGGGGCCTCACAGATACGCAGTATTTT.

The genes are TRBV7-2 and TRBJ2-7; D is ambiguous. The V gene's germline CDR1 is SGHTA and CDR2 FQGNSA. V lost 4 bases to trimming and J lost 2 bases, with 6 bases between them. The CDR3 is made up of 12 amino acids. The CDR3 DNA follows: TGTGCCAGCAGCTCCCGGCCCTACGAGCAGTACTTC. This translates into CASSSRPYEQYF.

A single count supports this clone. The rearrangement links TRBV10-2 to TRBJ2-5; 10 bases map to TRBD2. Germline V gene sequence: CDR1 WSHSY, CDR2 SAAADI. This CDR3 is 14 amino acids long. Trimming took 4 bases from V and 2 from J; bases not matched to a gene: 1. Written as DNA, the CDR3 is TGCGCCAGCAGTGCTAGCGGGAGACAAGAGACCCAGTACTTC. The encoded protein is CASSASGRQETQYF.

The chain is built from TRBV5-1 and TRBJ1-4, with D unclear. V gave up 0 bases and J gave up 8 bases, with 8 bases separating them. The CDR3 sequence is 13 residues long. The germline CDR1 and CDR2 sequences are SGHRS and YFSETQ. CDR3 loop: CASSLGVQEKLFF. Here the CDR3 DNA reads TGCGCCAGCAGCTTGGGGGTTCAAGAAAAACTGTTTTTT.

This sequence joins TRBV5-6 and TRBJ2-4; TRBD2 matches at 7 bases. CDR1 is SGHDT, CDR2 YYEEEE, per germline. CDR3 length equals 14 residues. V lost 0 bases to trimming and J lost 7 bases; unmatched junction nucleotides: 4. CDR3 nucleotides: TGTGCCAGCAGCTTGGGGCAGGGAGGGAACATTCAGTACTTC. This gives the protein CASSLGQGGNIQYF.

The CDR3: CASSLDSTGTSFEQYF. In DNA form, the CDR3 reads TGTGCCAGCAGCTTAGATTCCACCGGGACTAGCTTCGAGCAGTACTTC. The rearrangement links TRBV7-2 to TRBJ2-7, with 9 nucleotides matching TRBD2. The length of the CDR3 is 16 residues. V was clipped by 1 base and J by 6 bases; unmatched bases: 10. Germline-derived CDR1 and CDR2 are SGHTA and FQGNSA. Variable domain in full (rest from reference TRBV7-2 and TRBJ2-7): GAGVSQSPSNKVTEKGKDVELRCDPISGHTALYWYRQSLGQGLEFLIYFQGNSAPDKSGLPSDRFSAERTGGSVSTLTIQRTQQEDSAVYLCASSLDSTGTSFEQYFGPGTRLTVT.